This T cell receptor (beta chain) was recovered during a study of T cells in Graves' hyperthyroidism and ophthalmopathy. This clonotype was seen a handful of times. RNA transcripts provided the source from which TCR beta CDR3 regions were amplified. Initially, a first-round RT-PCR of the TCR CDR3 employed the HTBI primer set. TCRdb processed the multiplex PCR reads anew with MiXCR; each CDR3 protein has one entry. The table includes 500,000 to 750,000 distinct CDR3 sequences, about 14% detected once. CDR1 and CDR2 from the germline V gene are SGDLS and YYNGEE. The CDR3 extends over 12 amino acids. The V gene lost 4 bases and the J gene lost 5 bases, with 7 bases spanning the gap.

The source of this sequence is a woman under 30 with Graves' ophthalmopathy. The chain joins TRBV9 to TRBJ2-1, with D perhaps TRBD2 (5 bases). Source material: blood. The CDR3 DNA is TGTGCCAGCAGCAGAGGGAACAATGAGCAGTTCTTC. Translation gives CASSRGNNEQFF.